This T cell receptor (beta chain) appears in the sequencing data of a study of cytomegalovirus exposure and HLA in healthy donors. V lost 3 bases to trimming and J lost 4 bases, with 8 bases between them. CDR1 is SGHNT, CDR2 YYREEE, per germline (reference sequence). CDR3 length: 12 amino acids. The primer mix had 60 Vbeta and 13 Jbeta primers. Measured with immunoSEQ multiplex PCR; TCRdb has only the in-frame clones, and not every one. The sample lists 100,000 to 150,000 clones; over 60% were seen once. Sequenced material: PBMCs. The receptor was derived from a woman aged 40 to 50 in good health and CMV-seropositive. The V gene is TRBV5-4, the J gene TRBJ2-7, with D possibly TRBD1 on 5 matching bases. CDR3 in amino acids: CASSSPGYEQYF. The CDR3 nucleotides are TGTGCCAGCAGCTCCCCAGGGTACGAGCAGTACTTC.